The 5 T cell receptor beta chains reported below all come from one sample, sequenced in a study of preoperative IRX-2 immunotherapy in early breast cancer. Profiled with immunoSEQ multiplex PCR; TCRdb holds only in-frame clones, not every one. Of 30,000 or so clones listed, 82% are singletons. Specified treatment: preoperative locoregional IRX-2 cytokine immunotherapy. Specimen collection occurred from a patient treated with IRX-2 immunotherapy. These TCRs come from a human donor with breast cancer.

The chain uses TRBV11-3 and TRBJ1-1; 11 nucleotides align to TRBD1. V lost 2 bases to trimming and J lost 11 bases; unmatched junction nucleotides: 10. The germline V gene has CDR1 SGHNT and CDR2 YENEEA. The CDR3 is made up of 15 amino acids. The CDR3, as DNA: TGTGCCAGCAGCTTATGCGGACAGGGGGCGGATGATGCTTTCTTT. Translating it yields CASSLCGQGADDAFF.

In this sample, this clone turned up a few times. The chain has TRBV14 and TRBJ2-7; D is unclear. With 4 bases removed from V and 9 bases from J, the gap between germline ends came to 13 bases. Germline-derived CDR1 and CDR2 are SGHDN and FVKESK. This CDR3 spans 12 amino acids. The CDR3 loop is CASSLSLGLQYF. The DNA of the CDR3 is TGTGCCAGCAGCCTTTCCTTAGGCCTGCAGTACTTC.

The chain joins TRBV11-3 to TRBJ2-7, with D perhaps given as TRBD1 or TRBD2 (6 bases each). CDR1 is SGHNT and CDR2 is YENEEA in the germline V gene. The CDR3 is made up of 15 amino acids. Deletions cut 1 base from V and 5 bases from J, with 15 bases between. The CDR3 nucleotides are TGTGCCAGCAGCTTAGGGGGGGCTGGGGTCCACGAGCAGTACTTC. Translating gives CASSLGGAGVHEQYF.

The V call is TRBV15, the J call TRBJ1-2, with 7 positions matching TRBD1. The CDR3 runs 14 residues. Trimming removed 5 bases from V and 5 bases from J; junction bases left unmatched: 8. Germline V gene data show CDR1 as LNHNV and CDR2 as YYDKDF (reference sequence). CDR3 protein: CATSLDRTNYGYTF. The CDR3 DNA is TGTGCCACCAGCTTGGACAGGACAAATTATGGCTACACCTTC.

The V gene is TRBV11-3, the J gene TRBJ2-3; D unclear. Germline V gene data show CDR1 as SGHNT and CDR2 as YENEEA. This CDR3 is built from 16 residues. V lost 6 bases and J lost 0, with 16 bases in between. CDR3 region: CASSYQAVDSTDTQYF. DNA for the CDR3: TGTGCCAGCAGTTACCAGGCGGTGGACAGCACAGATACGCAGTATTTT.